This passage covers 12 T cell receptor beta chains from one sample sequenced in a study of T cells after yellow fever vaccination. TCRdb reanalysed the 5' RACE reads using MiXCR and keeps one entry per CDR3 protein. This table holds 350,000 to 450,000 distinct CDR3 sequences, approximately 6% found once. Here the sequenced sample was PBMCs, taken 5 days after the yellow fever booster vaccination. The receptors were sampled from a man aged 25-45 years who received the YFV17D yellow fever vaccine.

This clonotype showed up many times. The chain carries TRBV12-3 or TRBV12-4 and TRBJ2-7; the match to TRBD2 covers 10 bases. The CDR3 runs 16 residues. Trimming cost V 5 bases and J 0 bases; bases outside gene matches: 7. In DNA, the CDR3 is TGTGCCAGCAGTCTTTTCGGACTAGCGGCCTCCTACGAGCAGTACTTC. It codes for CASSLFGLAASYEQYF.

The chain combines TRBV4-3 with TRBJ2-1; D may be TRBD1 or TRBD2 (6 bases each). The CDR3 runs 14 residues. Germline V lookup: CDR1 LGHNA, CDR2 YSLEER. V was cut by 0 bases and J by 7 bases, with 10 bases left in between. CDR3 coding DNA: TGCGCCAGCAGCCAAGAAGGAGGGGGGAATGAGCAGTTCTTC. Translation gives CASSQEGGGNEQFF.

With respect to this clonotype: This is likely a read error, given that the CDR3 carries no conserved phenylalanine or tryptophan at its end. Because the CDR3's place on the DNA is in doubt, the DNA is left out and the CDR3 is given as listed by TCRdb. The chain is built from TRBV20-1 and TRBJ2-1; the listed D gene, TRBD2, was not tested against the DNA. Germline V gene data show CDR1 as DFQATT and CDR2 as SNEGSKA (reference sequence). The CDR3 spans 13 amino acids, including both terminal residues. CDR3 residues: CSAISVAADLDRL.

This clonotype was seen many times. The gene calls are TRBV7-7 and TRBJ2-5; D is unresolved. Per the germline V gene, CDR1 is SSHAT and CDR2 is FNYEAQ (reference sequence). Trimming stripped 1 base from V and 2 bases from J, with 8 bases between. CDR3 size: 14 residues. In DNA form, the CDR3 reads TGTGCCAGCAGCTTAGTTGGAAAACAAGAGACCCAGTACTTC. It is translated as CASSLVGKQETQYF.

V and J are TRBV20-1 and TRBJ2-5; tentative D call: TRBD2 (6 bases). Germline CDR1 and CDR2: DFQATT and SNEGSKA (reference sequence). This CDR3 has 12 residues. V dropped 6 bases and J dropped 2 bases, with 10 bases sitting between them. CDR3 in amino acids: CSAAGSQETQYF. The CDR3 DNA is TGCAGTGCGGCGGGATCTCAAGAGACCCAGTACTTC.

The chain has TRBV6-1 and TRBJ2-7; perhaps TRBD2 as D (5 bases). Germline V gene sequence: CDR1 MNHNS, CDR2 SASEGT. Trimming took off 7 bases at V and 3 bases at J, with 16 bases between the two ends. The CDR3 has 14 amino acids. CDR3: CASTNTAESYEQYF. Here the CDR3 DNA reads TGTGCCAGCACCAACACAGCGGAGAGCTACGAGCAGTACTTC.

This clonotype was seen ten or more times. The rearrangement uses TRBV12-3 or TRBV12-4 and TRBJ1-4, with D perhaps matching TRBD1 (6 bases). The length of the CDR3 is 14 residues. V was cut by 7 bases and J by 8 bases, with 17 bases left in between. The CDR3 loop reads CASTSQGLKEKLFF. The CDR3 DNA reads TGTGCCAGCACCTCACAGGGTCTAAAAGAAAAACTGTTTTTT.

This clonotype occurred a few times. The V call is TRBV18, the J call TRBJ2-7, with 7 nucleotides matching TRBD2. Looked up from germline, CDR1 is KGHSH and CDR2 is LQKENI. V shed 4 bases and J 3 bases; nucleotides not matched to a gene: 6. CDR3 length equals 14 residues. CDR3 coding DNA: TGTGCCAGCTCACGCGGGGGTGGAGTCTACGAGCAGTACTTC. Protein: CASSRGGGVYEQYF.

This clonotype was picked up a small number of times. The J gene is TRBJ2-7, the V gene TRBV11-1; 8 bases are shared with TRBD2. This CDR3 is 18 amino acids long. CDR1 SGHAT and CDR2 FQDESV come from the germline V gene (reference sequence). V lost 3 bases to trimming and J lost 1 base; unmatched junction nucleotides: 14. In nucleotides, the CDR3 is TGTGCCAGCAGCTTGAACCGGGCTTTTAGCGGGACTTCCTACGAGCAGTACTTC. Translated, it gives CASSLNRAFSGTSYEQYF.

This clonotype was recorded many times. The rearrangement uses TRBV6-5 and TRBJ2-7; 7 bases are shared with TRBD1. The CDR3 runs 15 residues. Germline trimming cut 0 bases from V and 2 bases from J; bases unmatched to any gene: 4. CDR1 is MNHEY, CDR2 SVGAGI, per germline. This chain's CDR3 is CASSYSPGQPYEQYF. The CDR3 nucleotides are TGTGCCAGCAGTTACTCCCCGGGACAGCCCTACGAGCAGTACTTC.

This clonotype was found many times. The V call is TRBV20-1, the J call TRBJ2-5; 7 nucleotides agree with TRBD1. The CDR3 consists of 14 residues. Germline CDR1 DFQATT, CDR2 SNEGSKA (reference sequence). V lost 4 bases, J lost 4 bases, and 9 bases stayed unmatched. CDR3 region: CSANSGTVVETQYF. The CDR3, as DNA: TGCAGTGCTAACTCCGGGACAGTAGTAGAGACCCAGTACTTC.

The chain employs TRBV20-1 and TRBJ2-1, with D hard to call. Trimming shortened V by 4 bases and J by 0 bases, and 10 bases separated the two germline ends. CDR1 and CDR2 (germline): DFQATT, SNEGSKA (reference sequence). This CDR3 comprises 14 residues. The CDR3 nucleotides are TGCAGTGCTAATCGGATAAGCTCCTACAATGAGCAGTTCTTC. Translated, it gives CSANRISSYNEQFF.